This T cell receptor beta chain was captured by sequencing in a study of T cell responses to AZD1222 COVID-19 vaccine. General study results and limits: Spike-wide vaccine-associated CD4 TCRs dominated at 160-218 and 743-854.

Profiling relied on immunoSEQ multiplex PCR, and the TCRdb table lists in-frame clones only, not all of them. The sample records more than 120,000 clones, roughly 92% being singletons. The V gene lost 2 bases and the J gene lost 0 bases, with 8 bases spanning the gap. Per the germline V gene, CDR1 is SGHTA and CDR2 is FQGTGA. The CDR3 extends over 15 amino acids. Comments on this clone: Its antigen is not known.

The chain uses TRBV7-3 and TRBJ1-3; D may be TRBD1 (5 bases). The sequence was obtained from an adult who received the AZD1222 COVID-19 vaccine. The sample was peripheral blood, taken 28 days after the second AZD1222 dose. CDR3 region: CASSLGGFSGNTIYF. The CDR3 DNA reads TGTGCCAGCAGCTTAGGGGGATTCTCTGGAAACACCATATATTTT.